This entry is about one TCR beta chain. Its cognate antigen is unknown. This sample is part of a study of T cell clusters in autoimmune cytopenias. The overall study: A median of about 52,000 TRB reads per sample yielded a median around 2,500 distinct clonotypes.

Notes on the study in general: Clustering suggested that physiological T cell clusters were missing in primary autoimmune cytopenia patients. TRB repertoire shifts in secondary cytopenia and chronic lymphocytic leukemia mostly reflected lymphoma, not autoimmunity.

Roughly 38,000 genome equivalents of blood DNA were amplified for TRB. This CDR3 has 16 amino acids. The V gene's germline CDR1 is DFQATT and CDR2 SNEGSKA (reference sequence). TRB was amplified by touch-down multiplex PCR, primer pools A and B combined. TCRdb re-analyzed the multiplex PCR reads; it lists each CDR3 protein once, without DNA. In all, the sample yields some 15,000 distinct CDR3 sequences. The sequenced material came from peripheral blood. The rearrangement links TRBV20-1 to TRBJ2-1; TCRdb designates TRBD2, a call that cannot be tested without DNA. This TCR was recovered from a human donor with an autoimmune cytopenia or autoimmune hepatitis (not recorded which). CDR3 sequence: CSARVSSSGSYNEQFF.